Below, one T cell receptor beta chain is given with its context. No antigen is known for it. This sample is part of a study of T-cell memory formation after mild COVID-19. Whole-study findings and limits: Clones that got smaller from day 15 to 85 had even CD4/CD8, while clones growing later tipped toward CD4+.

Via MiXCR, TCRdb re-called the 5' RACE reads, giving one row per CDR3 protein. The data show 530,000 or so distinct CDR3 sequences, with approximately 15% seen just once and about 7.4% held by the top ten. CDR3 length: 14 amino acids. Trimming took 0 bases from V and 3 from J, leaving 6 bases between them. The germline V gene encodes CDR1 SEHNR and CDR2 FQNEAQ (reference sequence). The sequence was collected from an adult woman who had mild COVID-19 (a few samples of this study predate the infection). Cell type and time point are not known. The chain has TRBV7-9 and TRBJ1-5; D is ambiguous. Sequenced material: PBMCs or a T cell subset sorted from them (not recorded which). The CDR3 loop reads CASSLASINQPQHF. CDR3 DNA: TGTGCCAGCAGCTTAGCTAGCATCAATCAGCCCCAGCATTTT.